This is a list of T cell receptor beta chains from one sample in a study of blood T cell repertoires in COVID-19. Sequencing used immunoSEQ multiplex PCR; TCRdb keeps in-frame clones, though not all of them. The sample has about 250,000 clones; around 79% are singletons. Sequencing was carried out using peripheral blood. The receptors come from a woman older than 75 with acute or convalescent COVID-19. The CDR3 runs from the conserved cysteine through the conserved F or W. A D gene is named only where the DNA matches it firmly. Rows give clone size only sometimes, using once, few, many, or a class for an expanded clone.

j_gene,abundance,d_gene,v_gene,CDR3aa,CDR3nt
TRBJ1-5,-,TRBD1,TRBV2,CASSEDWTGGGQPQHF,TGTGCCAGCAGTGAAGATTGGACAGGGGGCGGTCAGCCCCAGCATTTT
TRBJ2-3,-,TRBD2,TRBV19,CASSIEGSGGASTDTQYF,TGTGCCAGTAGTATCGAGGGTAGCGGGGGGGCTAGCACAGATACGCAGTATTTT
TRBJ2-2,-,-,TRBV12-3/TRBV12-4,CASSLTQRGELFF,TGTGCCAGCAGCCTCACGCAGCGAGGGGAGCTGTTTTTT
TRBJ2-1,once,-,TRBV27,CASTGGSDFFSYNEQFF,TGTGCCAGCACGGGGGGCTCGGACTTCTTCTCCTACAATGAGCAGTTCTTC
TRBJ1-3,few,-,TRBV19,CASQIGNTIYF,TGTGCCAGCCAAATTGGAAACACCATATATTTT
TRBJ1-2,-,TRBD1,TRBV5-1,CASSSGTGPNYGYTF,TGCGCCAGCAGCTCCGGGACAGGACCTAACTATGGCTACACCTTC
TRBJ2-2,-,-,TRBV5-4,CASSLLTRPGTGELFF,TGTGCCAGCAGCCTTCTGACTAGACCGGGCACCGGGGAGCTGTTTTTT
TRBJ1-5,-,TRBD1,TRBV2,CASNRDRERPPQHF,TGTGCCAGCAACCGGGACAGGGAAAGACCGCCCCAGCATTTT
TRBJ2-1,-,-,TRBV5-1,CASSLVGGRRQGNEQFF,TGCGCCAGCAGCTTGGTCGGGGGTCGTCGACAGGGCAATGAGCAGTTCTTC
TRBJ2-7,once,-,TRBV15,CATSTSLVRDNLYEQYF,TGTGCCACCAGCACAAGTTTGGTCAGGGATAATCTCTACGAGCAGTACTTC
TRBJ1-5,once,TRBD1,TRBV10-1,CASNPVEDRGRNQPQHF,TGCGCCAGCAACCCCGTGGAGGACAGGGGCCGTAATCAGCCCCAGCATTTT
TRBJ1-1,-,TRBD1,TRBV6-2/TRBV6-3,CASSYRQGRKERNTEAFF,TGTGCCAGCAGTTACCGACAGGGTCGGAAGGAGAGGAACACTGAAGCTTTCTTT
TRBJ1-2,-,TRBD1,TRBV6-2/TRBV6-3,CASSPGQVGTYGYTF,TGTGCCAGCAGTCCCGGACAGGTGGGGACCTATGGCTACACCTTC
TRBJ1-4,-,-,TRBV5-8,CASSLDGEKLFF,TGTGCCAGCAGCTTGGACGGTGAAAAACTGTTTTTT
TRBJ2-7,few,TRBD1,TRBV7-2,CASSLGQEVQQYF,TGTGCCAGCAGCCTTGGACAGGAGGTTCAGCAGTACTTC
TRBJ2-3,-,TRBD1,TRBV7-2,CASSLRGLGVTDTQYF,TGTGCCAGCAGCTTAAGGGGGCTGGGGGTCACAGATACGCAGTATTTT
TRBJ2-1,-,TRBD2,TRBV11-2,CASSLPGLAGADEQFF,TGTGCCAGCAGCCTCCCGGGACTAGCGGGAGCTGATGAGCAGTTCTTC
TRBJ1-2,-,-,TRBV6-6,CASTTLGPAYGYTF,TGTGCCAGCACTACCTTGGGGCCCGCCTATGGCTACACCTTC
TRBJ2-7,-,TRBD1,TRBV4-2,CASSQDDRDRGQQYF,TGTGCCAGCAGCCAAGATGATAGGGACAGGGGGCAGCAGTACTTC
TRBJ2-7,-,TRBD2,TRBV7-2,CASSTHPTSENEQYF,TGTGCCAGCAGCACCCACCCGACTAGCGAAAACGAGCAGTACTTC
TRBJ2-3,-,TRBD2,TRBV7-3,CASSLGLASTDTQYF,TGTGCCAGCAGCTTGGGACTAGCCAGCACAGATACGCAGTATTTT
TRBJ1-2,-,TRBD1,TRBV6-2/TRBV6-3,CASSYSPTGGYGYTF,TGTGCCAGCAGTTACTCACCGACAGGGGGGTATGGCTACACCTTC
TRBJ2-2,-,TRBD1,TRBV19,CASSMGDRANTGELFF,TGTGCCAGTAGTATGGGGGACAGGGCGAACACCGGGGAGCTGTTTTTT
TRBJ1-4,-,-,TRBV5-1,CASSLDGVSGEKLFF,TGCGCCAGCAGCTTGGATGGGGTGTCGGGGGAAAAACTGTTTTTT
TRBJ1-1,-,TRBD1,TRBV29-1,CSGHRGLNTEAFF,TGCAGCGGTCACAGGGGATTGAACACTGAAGCTTTCTTT
TRBJ2-1,-,TRBD1,TRBV3-1/TRBV3-2,CASSQEPGQGAGNEQFF,TGTGCCAGCAGCCAAGAGCCGGGACAGGGGGCAGGTAATGAGCAGTTCTTC
TRBJ1-1,many,-,TRBV12-3/TRBV12-4,CASRGQQNTEAFF,TGTGCCAGCAGAGGACAGCAGAACACTGAAGCTTTCTTT
TRBJ2-3,few,TRBD2,TRBV19,CASSIRLATTDTQYF,TGTGCCAGTAGTATCCGACTAGCCACCACAGATACGCAGTATTTT
TRBJ2-7,-,-,TRBV7-9,CASSFGQSYEQYF,TGTGCCAGCAGCTTCGGACAGAGCTACGAGCAGTACTTC
TRBJ1-5,-,-,TRBV19,CASSIWGGNQPQHF,TGTGCCAGTAGTATATGGGGGGGAAATCAGCCCCAGCATTTT
TRBJ1-2,-,-,TRBV12-3/TRBV12-4,CASSPDRKYGYTF,TGTGCCAGCAGCCCGGACAGAAAATATGGCTACACCTTC
TRBJ1-5,-,TRBD1,TRBV19,CASHTLSGQHNQPQHF,TGTGCCAGTCATACCCTTTCGGGACAGCACAATCAGCCCCAGCATTTT
TRBJ1-5,once,-,TRBV16,CASSQRGGSNQPQHF,TGTGCCAGCAGCCAAAGGGGGGGGAGCAATCAGCCCCAGCATTTT
TRBJ2-7,-,TRBD1,TRBV5-5,CASSLSLGQGNHEQYF,TGTGCCAGCAGCTTGAGCTTGGGACAGGGGAACCACGAGCAGTACTTC
TRBJ2-5,once,-,TRBV21-1,CASSKAGGVETQYF,TGTGCCAGCAGCAAAGCAGGAGGGGTAGAGACCCAGTACTTC
TRBJ2-7,-,TRBD2,TRBV6-5,CASSQTSGSYEQYF,TGTGCCAGCAGTCAGACTAGCGGGAGCTACGAGCAGTACTTC
TRBJ2-3,-,-,TRBV7-6,CASRFSRRALDTQYF,TGTGCCAGCAGATTTAGCCGGAGGGCCCTAGATACGCAGTATTTT
TRBJ1-1,-,TRBD1,TRBV7-9,CASSLGGDRGTEAFF,TGTGCCAGCAGCTTAGGGGGTGACAGGGGCACTGAAGCTTTCTTT
TRBJ2-7,-,-,TRBV27,CASSRDTLGSYEQYF,TGTGCCAGCAGTCGGGACACCCTGGGATCCTACGAGCAGTACTTC
TRBJ1-3,-,-,TRBV7-2,CASSLALTASGNTIYF,TGTGCCAGCAGCTTAGCGTTAACAGCCTCTGGAAACACCATATATTTT
TRBJ1-2,-,-,TRBV7-3,CASSLTRDIPKVGYGYTF,TGTGCCAGCAGCCTAACCCGGGACATCCCTAAGGTAGGCTATGGCTACACCTTC
TRBJ1-2,-,-,TRBV28,CASSLRGGNGYTF,TGTGCCAGCAGTTTGCGTGGGGGCAATGGCTACACCTTC
TRBJ2-2,-,-,TRBV5-6,CASSLAVTANTGELFF,TGTGCCAGCAGCTTGGCGGTGACAGCGAACACCGGGGAGCTGTTTTTT
TRBJ2-7,-,TRBD1,TRBV6-2/TRBV6-3,CASSSSGQGYSEQYF,TGTGCCAGCAGTTCATCGGGACAGGGGTACTCCGAGCAGTACTTC
TRBJ2-5,-,-,TRBV5-4,CASSLTNTGIGLKYF,TGTGCCAGCAGCTTGACCAATACAGGGATTGGACTGAAATACTTC
TRBJ2-5,once,TRBD1,TRBV20-1,CSAYTGGAQYF,TGCAGTGCTTATACAGGGGGTGCCCAGTACTTC
TRBJ1-2,-,TRBD1,TRBV6-5,CASIKQGAGGYTF,TGTGCCAGCATCAAACAGGGGGCCGGGGGCTACACCTTC
TRBJ2-7,-,-,TRBV20-1,CSASLGANHYEQYF,TGCAGTGCTAGTCTGGGGGCGAATCACTACGAGCAGTACTTC
TRBJ1-2,-,TRBD1,TRBV27,CASSLARQGARYGYTF,TGTGCCAGCAGTTTGGCTAGACAGGGGGCTAGGTATGGCTACACCTTC
TRBJ1-4,-,-,TRBV6-5,CASSPGATNEKLFF,TGTGCCAGCAGTCCAGGGGCAACTAATGAAAAACTGTTTTTT
TRBJ2-7,-,-,TRBV18,CASSPSSGLSYEQYF,TGTGCCAGCTCACCGAGCAGCGGACTATCCTACGAGCAGTACTTC
TRBJ1-1,-,TRBD1,TRBV7-3,CASSRKDRGLPEAFF,TGTGCCAGCAGCAGAAAGGACAGGGGGCTTCCTGAAGCTTTCTTT
TRBJ2-7,-,TRBD2,TRBV11-2,CASSLLQTSGRVEQYF,TGTGCCAGCAGCTTGTTACAGACTAGCGGGAGAGTAGAGCAGTACTTC
TRBJ2-4,-,-,TRBV19,CASSKGPETAPKLAKNIQYF,TGTGCCAGTAGTAAGGGTCCGGAGACAGCGCCGAAATTAGCCAAAAACATTCAGTACTTC
TRBJ2-5,-,TRBD2,TRBV10-1,CASSAGLAGQETQYF,TGCGCCAGCAGTGCGGGACTAGCGGGCCAAGAGACCCAGTACTTC
TRBJ2-7,few,TRBD2,TRBV6-2/TRBV6-3,CASSSRLADTYEQYF,TGTGCCAGCAGTTCTCGACTAGCGGATACCTACGAGCAGTACTTC